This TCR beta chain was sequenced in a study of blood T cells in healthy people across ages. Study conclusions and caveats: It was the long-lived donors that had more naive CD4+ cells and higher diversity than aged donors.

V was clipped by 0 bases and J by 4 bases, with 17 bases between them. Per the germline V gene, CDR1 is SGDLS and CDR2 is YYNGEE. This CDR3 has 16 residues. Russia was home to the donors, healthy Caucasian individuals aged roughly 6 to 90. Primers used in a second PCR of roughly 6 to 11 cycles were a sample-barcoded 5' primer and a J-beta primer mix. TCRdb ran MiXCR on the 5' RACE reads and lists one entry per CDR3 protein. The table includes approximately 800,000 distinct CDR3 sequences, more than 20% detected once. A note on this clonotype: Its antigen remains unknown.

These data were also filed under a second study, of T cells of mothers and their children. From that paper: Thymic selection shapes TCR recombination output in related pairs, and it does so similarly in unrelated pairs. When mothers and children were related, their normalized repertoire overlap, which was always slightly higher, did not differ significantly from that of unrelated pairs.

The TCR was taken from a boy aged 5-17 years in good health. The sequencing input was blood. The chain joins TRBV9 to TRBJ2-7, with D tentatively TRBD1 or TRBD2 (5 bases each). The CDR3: CASSVVNTGTSYEQYF. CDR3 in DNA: TGTGCCAGCAGCGTAGTGAACACGGGGACCTCTTACGAGCAGTACTTC.